The T cell receptor beta chain described here comes from a study of human T cells and chemical hapten exposure (dated by TCRdb to about 2021). Looking at the study overall: For sensitization, 2% DPC in acetone was applied to a roughly 2 cm by roughly 2 cm area of upper inner arm skin. Patch tests used Finn chambers with 0.01% DPC on the upper back, scored after 6 days by International Contact Dermatitis Research Group standards. This study followed changes in the peripheral blood TCR repertoire in vivo during primary and secondary sensitization of alopecia patients to the hapten diphenylcyclopropenone (DPC). Most of the patients in the cohort were female, and the cohort covered alopecia areata with under or over 50% scalp involvement, alopecia totalis and alopecia universalis. Libraries were pooled for sequencing, and per-sample TCR yields varied mainly because of small differences in library volumes within the pool. About 30 alopecia patients provided blood for TCR sequencing at one to four time points (pre-sensitization, 2, 6 and 24 weeks). Throughout the study period of approximately 23 weeks, patients also received therapeutic DPC doses to the scalp every week. Blood was sampled from patients pre-sensitization (week 0) and at 2, 6 and about 24 weeks after DPC sensitization. The study at large found these results: Because all patients had alopecia, a presumed autoimmune disease, the immune response of the patients might differ from that of healthy individuals. No change with DPC sensitization was found in the number of TCRs above 1 in 1000 frequency, and no evidence of global repertoire structure alterations was found. After repeated subsampling, the strength of the expansion versus patch-test correlation and the threshold at which it became significant changed. A positive correlation was found between the number of PT1 expanded TCRs and patch test score, with significance reached at thresholds 8, 16 and 32 but not 4. Expanded TCRs formed significantly more large CDR3 similarity clusters than pre-sensitization or healthy control sets, consistent with antigen-driven responses.

The library relied on RACE. The run used a NextSeq 500. During library preparation, unique molecular identifiers were attached to individual cDNA molecules so that TCRs could be counted quantitatively and reproducibly. Both TCR alpha and TCR beta chains were sequenced from each blood RNA sample. The original methods were these. Samples had a median of approximately 93,000 TCRs, with a range from about 23,224 to 700,000. V, J and CDR3 annotation of the TCR reads was carried out using the Decombinator software suite. For the PS versus PT1 abundance plots, all samples were subsampled to the same number of TCRs (28,000). TCRs were defined as expanded if absent before sensitization and observed at least eight times at the 2-week time point. In-frame beta chains were kept once TCRdb had trimmed the public reads at Q25 with fastp and called clones with MiXCR. Each record represents a unique CDR3 protein, reported with the most common genes and DNA among its rows. What appears here as the V and J calls and clone size reflects TCRdb's work, not the paper's. This sample lists approximately 77,000 distinct CDR3 sequences; approximately 8% were detected once. The ten largest clones add up to about 1.6% of the sample.

V loses 2 bases of germline sequence and J loses 4 bases, and the interval between the two ends is 9 bases. CDR1 and CDR2, looked up from the germline V gene, are SGDLS and YYNGEE. The CDR3 sequence holds 13 residues, the cysteine and phenylalanine included. The only DNA kept is the CDR3, 39 bases in frame from the first base. There are many counts of this clonotype. Its antigen is not yet known. Per-nucleotide qualities are absent, and no much larger clonotype sits a single base away. The time point label, read with the paper, signifies: patch test 1, 2 weeks after DPC sensitization. Explained via the paper, the treatment or condition label denotes: therapeutic diphenylcyclopropenone sensitization with weekly scalp DPC. At every patch-test visit, the blood draw took place before the patch test was put on. Patients were considered eligible if aged 18 to 70, diagnosed with alopecia and deemed suitable for DPC therapy, and patients were excluded if pregnant. Total RNA was isolated from unfractionated whole blood collected in Tempus Blood RNA tubes.

This sequence was found in a woman between 25 and 40 years old with alopecia areata. Some clones in this sample may be carry-over from other donors' samples. The input for sequencing was whole blood, taken in connection with sensitization to the hapten diphenylcyclopropenone (DPC). The sequence links TRBV9 to TRBJ1-1; the D gene is unclear. The CDR3 has the sequence CASSVQVGTEAFF. The DNA sequence is TGTGCCAGCAGCGTCCAGGTTGGCACTGAAGCTTTCTTT.